This T cell receptor beta chain was captured by sequencing in a study of blood T cell repertoires in COVID-19. Sequencing was performed with immunoSEQ multiplex PCR; in TCRdb, only in-frame clones are kept and a portion is missing. The profile shows hundreds of thousands of clones, 80% of them singletons. The V gene's germline CDR1 is SGDLS and CDR2 YYNGEE. Trimming stripped 4 bases from V and 0 bases from J, with 14 bases between. The CDR3 covers 17 residues. V and J are TRBV9 and TRBJ1-6; D unclear. The sequence came from a woman aged 40-49 years with acute COVID-19. The sample comprised PBMCs or T cells enriched from blood (not recorded which). DNA of the CDR3: TGTGCCAGCAGCCAGGCGGGGTTGTTCTCCTATAATTCACCCCTCCACTTT. Its protein is CASSQAGLFSYNSPLHF.